The 30 T cell receptor beta chains listed next were all sequenced from one sample in a study of blood T cell repertoires in COVID-19. Using immunoSEQ multiplex PCR, the repertoire was profiled, and TCRdb retains in-frame clones only, with some absent. The repertoire includes 200,000 to 250,000 clones, about 80% of them detected once, and about 2% sits in the top ten. Material for sequencing was PBMCs or T cells enriched from blood (not recorded which). All receptors come from a man in his fifties or sixties who had recovered from COVID-19.

This clone was seen a handful of times. This chain joins TRBV4-3 and TRBJ2-1, with D uncertain. The germline V gene encodes CDR1 LGHNA and CDR2 YSLEER. This CDR3 spans 16 amino acids. Trimming stripped 0 bases from V and 1 base from J, with 10 bases between. This CDR3 is CASSQDMERSYNEQFF. The CDR3 region has the DNA TGCGCCAGCAGCCAAGATATGGAGAGATCCTACAATGAGCAGTTCTTC.

The chain employs TRBV27 and TRBJ1-4; D perhaps matches TRBD1 (5 bases). The CDR3 contains 15 residues. The V and J ends lost 5 bases and 8 bases respectively, with 18 bases between them. CDR1 is MNHEY and CDR2 is SMNVEV in the germline V gene (reference sequence). CDR3: CASSTRQFAGEKLFF. In DNA form, the CDR3 reads TGTGCCAGCAGTACCCGACAGTTTGCAGGCGAAAAACTGTTTTTT.

This rearrangement joins TRBV19 to TRBJ2-5; TRBD1 is a possible D gene (6 bases). The CDR3 length is 13 residues. The germline V and J ends were trimmed by 5 bases and 3 bases, with 10 bases remaining between them. Germline values: CDR1 LNHDA, CDR2 SQIVND (reference sequence). The CDR3 region is CASSFYREETQYF. In DNA form, the CDR3 reads TGTGCCAGTAGTTTTTACAGGGAAGAGACCCAGTACTTC. The variable domain in full, completed from reference TRBV19 and TRBJ2-5, reads DGGITQSPKYLFRKEGQNVTLSCEQNLNHDAMYWYRQDPGQGLRLIYYSQIVNDFQKGDIAEGYSVSREKKESFPLTVTSAQKNPTAFYLCASSFYREETQYFGPGTRLLVL.

The J gene is TRBJ2-1, the V gene TRBV11-3, with 7 bases that match TRBD1. Germline assignment: CDR1 SGHNT and CDR2 YENEEA. V lost 4 bases to trimming and J lost 10 bases; unmatched junction nucleotides: 4. The CDR3 consists of 12 residues. The CDR3 DNA sequence: TGTGCCAGCAGCTCCAGGGGGAAGGAGCAGTTCTTC. It encodes CASSSRGKEQFF.

The chain has TRBV3-1 (or the pseudogene TRBV3-2) and TRBJ1-6; TRBD1 might be the D (5 bases). Trimming stripped 1 base from V and 9 bases from J, with 13 bases between. The CDR3 sequence is 15 residues long. Germline CDR1 LGHDT, CDR2 YNNKEL (reference sequence). The CDR3 DNA sequence: TGTGCCAGCAGCCAAGTACTCCTGGGGCCTTCACCCCTCCACTTT. Translated, it gives CASSQVLLGPSPLHF.

This clone was observed a handful of times. The chain carries TRBV5-1 and TRBJ2-2; 7 bases match TRBD1. Per the germline V gene, CDR1 is SGHRS and CDR2 is YFSETQ. Losses at the gene ends were 7 bases for V and 4 bases for J; bases not matched to a gene: 7. The CDR3 has 14 amino acids. For the CDR3, the DNA is TGCGCCAGCGAACAGGGGACCTCCACCGGGGAGCTGTTTTTT. This translates into CASEQGTSTGELFF.

This clone was seen only once. V and J are TRBV7-6 and TRBJ1-5; unclear D gene. CDR1 and CDR2 (germline): SGHVS, FNYEAQ. V lost 5 bases, J lost 4 bases, and 15 bases lay in between. This CDR3 has 15 amino acids. CDR3 sequence (DNA): TGTGCCAGCAGCCGAGGGCCCGGCGGGAATCAGCCCCAGCATTTT. It specifies CASSRGPGGNQPQHF.

CDR3 amino acids: CASSLGVLGAQYF. CDR3 sequence (DNA): TGTGCCAGCAGCCTAGGGGTCCTAGGGGCCCAGTACTTC. This sequence joins TRBV5-8 and TRBJ2-5; D might be TRBD1 (5 bases). Trimming shortened V by 4 bases and J by 9 bases, and 16 bases separated the two germline ends. Germline CDR1 SGHTS, CDR2 YDEGEE. The CDR3 loop spans 13 amino acids.

V and J are TRBV20-1 and TRBJ2-4, with a possible D match to TRBD2 (5 bases). V was clipped by 3 bases and J by 2 bases, with 14 bases between them. The CDR3 sequence is 15 residues long. Per germline, CDR1 DFQATT and CDR2 SNEGSKA (reference sequence). The CDR3 region is CSASGRARSKNIQYF. CDR3 nucleotide sequence: TGCAGTGCTAGTGGGCGGGCCAGGTCCAAAAACATTCAGTACTTC.

The chain couples TRBV6-6 to TRBJ1-5, with D tentatively TRBD1 (5 bases). There are 12 residues in the CDR3. Between the trimmed V and J ends, which lost 6 bases and 6 bases, there was a span of 9 bases. CDR1 and CDR2 (germline): MNHNY, SVGAGI (reference sequence). CDR3 in DNA: TGTGCCAGCAGCACCCAGGGTCAGCCCCAGCATTTT. Protein sequence: CASSTQGQPQHF.

The chain combines TRBV7-2 with TRBJ1-2, with D maybe TRBD1 (6 bases). With 5 bases removed from V and 7 bases from J, the gap between germline ends came to 20 bases. In germline, CDR1 is SGHTA, CDR2 FQGNSA. The CDR3 is 15 amino acids. The CDR3 sequence is CASSPGGGPAFGYTF. DNA for the CDR3: TGTGCCAGCAGCCCTGGGGGGGGCCCCGCATTTGGCTACACCTTC.

The chain links TRBV30 to TRBJ1-4; a possible D gene is TRBD1 (5 bases). The CDR3 spans 17 residues. Trimming shortened V by 0 bases and J by 0 bases, and 14 bases separated the two germline ends. CDR1 GTSNPN and CDR2 SVGIG come from the germline V gene (reference sequence). CDR3 sequence: CAWSVQVLSTTNEKLFF. Here the CDR3 DNA reads TGTGCCTGGAGTGTACAGGTGCTATCTACAACTAATGAAAAACTGTTTTTT.

The chain has TRBV3-1 (or the pseudogene TRBV3-2) and TRBJ2-1; D possibly corresponds to TRBD2 (6 bases). V lost 0 bases, J lost 4 bases, and 13 bases lay in between. Germline V gene lookup returns CDR1 LGHDT and CDR2 YNNKEL (reference sequence). The CDR3 is made up of 16 amino acids. In nucleotides, the CDR3 is TGTGCCAGCAGCCAAGAGGGGCGGGGAGTTTACAATGAGCAGTTCTTC. It is translated as CASSQEGRGVYNEQFF.

J is TRBJ2-6 and V is TRBV6-1; 11 bases match TRBD2. The CDR3 is 18 residues long. Unmatched junction bases numbered 5, after V lost 4 bases and J lost 0 bases. Germline values: CDR1 MNHNS, CDR2 SASEGT. As DNA, the CDR3 is TGTGCCAGCAGTGTAGCTAGCGGGGGGTACTCTGGGGCCAACGTCCTGACTTTC. Residues: CASSVASGGYSGANVLTF.

The rearrangement links TRBV6-5 to TRBJ2-7; D remains ambiguous. This CDR3 comprises 16 residues. V lost 0 bases and J 0 bases, leaving 12 bases between the germline ends. The germline CDR1 and CDR2 sequences are MNHEY and SVGAGI. In nucleotides, the CDR3 is TGTGCCAGCAGTTACTCGGAGAGAACTCCCTCCTACGAGCAGTACTTC. This gives the protein CASSYSERTPSYEQYF.

The V call is TRBV18, the J call TRBJ2-1; 8 bases are shared with TRBD2. This CDR3 is built from 15 residues. With V trimmed by 1 base and J by 1 base, 0 bases remained unmatched. CDR1 and CDR2 from the germline V gene are KGHSH and LQKENI. Here the CDR3 DNA reads TGTGCCAGCTCACCACTAGCGGGGTCCTACAATGAGCAGTTCTTC. This codes for CASSPLAGSYNEQFF.

The CDR3 DNA reads TGTGCCAGCAGCCTAAGTGGTGGGGGGGGGAATTCACCCCTCCACTTT. Its protein is CASSLSGGGGNSPLHF. The chain joins TRBV3-1 (or the pseudogene TRBV3-2) to TRBJ1-6; a possible D gene is TRBD1 (5 bases). The V gene lost 4 bases and the J gene lost 7 bases, with 17 bases spanning the gap. Per germline, CDR1 LGHDT and CDR2 YNNKEL (reference sequence). The CDR3 has 16 residues.

The chain joins TRBV5-1 to TRBJ1-2; TRBD1 might be the D (5 bases). The CDR3 contains 14 residues. Germline-derived CDR1 and CDR2 are SGHRS and YFSETQ. V was pared by 0 bases and J by 1 base, with 7 bases between. CDR3 sequence: CASSLGQLNYGYTF. CDR3 DNA: TGCGCCAGCAGCTTGGGACAGCTTAACTATGGCTACACCTTC.

This chain joins TRBV5-1 and TRBJ2-3, with 7 bases that match TRBD2. Losses at the gene ends were 3 bases for V and 0 bases for J; bases not matched to a gene: 4. The CDR3 contains 15 residues. Germline-derived CDR1 and CDR2 are SGHRS and YFSETQ. This CDR3 reads CASSSSGVSTDTQYF. The CDR3 DNA reads as TGCGCCAGCAGCTCGAGCGGGGTTAGCACAGATACGCAGTATTTT. Based on the CDR3 plus reference TRBV5-1 and TRBJ2-3, the full variable domain is KAGVTQTPRYLIKTRGQQVTLSCSPISGHRSVSWYQQTPGQGLQFLFEYFSETQRNKGNFPGRFSGRQFSNSRSEMNVSTLELGDSALYLCASSSSGVSTDTQYFGPGTRLTVL.

The V call is TRBV6-2 or TRBV6-3, the J call TRBJ1-5; unclear D gene. The CDR3 length is 14 residues. V was clipped by 5 bases and J by 7 bases, with 15 bases between them. The V gene's germline CDR1 is MNHEY and CDR2 SVGEGT. The CDR3 DNA reads TGTGCCAGCAGTCGGGATTCCGGTCCCCAGCCCCAGCATTTT. Residues: CASSRDSGPQPQHF.

A word on this clone: Other nucleotide sequences from this sample produce the same CDR3. The gene calls are TRBV5-1 and TRBJ1-2, with D possibly being TRBD1 (6 bases). The CDR3 extends over 13 amino acids. The germline V and J ends were trimmed by 4 bases and 2 bases, with 9 bases remaining between them. From germline, CDR1 is SGHRS and CDR2 YFSETQ. The CDR3 loop reads CASSLQGNYGYTF. The CDR3, as DNA: TGCGCCAGCAGCCTACAGGGAAACTATGGCTACACCTTC.

This chain joins TRBV27 and TRBJ2-5; TRBD1 agrees at 7 bases. Germline assignment: CDR1 MNHEY and CDR2 SMNVEV (reference sequence). CDR3 length: 18 residues. After removal of 1 base from V and 3 bases from J, the junction contained 14 bases not matched to a gene. The CDR3: CASSLWALLRQGEETQYF. The CDR3 region has the DNA TGTGCCAGCAGTTTATGGGCACTCCTACGACAGGGAGAAGAGACCCAGTACTTC.

J is TRBJ1-5 and V is TRBV7-2; the D gene is possibly TRBD1 (5 bases). In germline, CDR1 is SGHTA, CDR2 FQGNSA. This CDR3 has 15 amino acids. V was shortened by 1 base and J by 2 bases, with 9 bases between the two germline ends. CDR3 nucleotide sequence: TGTGCCAGCAGCTTAGGGGGCCTGGGCAATCAGCCCCAGCATTTT. Its protein is CASSLGGLGNQPQHF.

This chain connects TRBV3-1 (or the pseudogene TRBV3-2) to TRBJ1-1; D gene ambiguous. This CDR3 contains 15 residues. The germline CDR1 and CDR2 sequences are LGHDT and YNNKEL (reference sequence). V lost 1 base, J lost 1 base, and 10 bases lay in between. CDR3 coding DNA: TGTGCCAGCAGCCAAGTCACACAGAAGAACACTGAAGCTTTCTTT. It translates to CASSQVTQKNTEAFF.

The chain recombines TRBV6-5 with TRBJ1-2; 12 nucleotides align to TRBD1. Germline V CDR1 and CDR2: MNHEY, SVGAGI. Germline trimming cut 5 bases from V and 8 bases from J; bases unmatched to any gene: 6. This CDR3 has 14 amino acids. The CDR3 loop is CASSPTGTGGGYTF. The DNA for the CDR3 is TGTGCCAGCAGTCCTACCGGGACAGGGGGCGGCTACACCTTC.

The gene calls are TRBV6-1 and TRBJ2-7; tentative D call: TRBD1 (5 bases). This CDR3 has 18 amino acids. Trimming pared 2 bases from V and 2 bases from J, leaving 22 bases between. The germline V gene encodes CDR1 MNHNS and CDR2 SASEGT. The CDR3 region is CASSELPTGALSPYEQYF. The CDR3 DNA is TGTGCCAGCAGTGAACTGCCCACTGGGGCCCTGAGTCCCTACGAGCAGTACTTC.

The genes are TRBV11-1 and TRBJ2-7, with 7 bases lining up with TRBD1. CDR1 and CDR2 (germline): SGHAT, FQDESV (reference sequence). J was trimmed by 2 bases and V by 4 bases; bases with no gene match: 5. This CDR3 contains 14 residues. The CDR3: CASSSGQEAYEQYF. The DNA of the CDR3 is TGTGCCAGCAGCTCCGGACAGGAGGCCTACGAGCAGTACTTC. The full variable domain, completed using reference TRBV11-1 and TRBJ2-7, is EAEVAQSPRYKITEKSQAVAFWCDPISGHATLYWYRQILGQGPELLVQFQDESVVDDSQLPKDRFSAERLKGVDSTLKIQPAELGDSAMYLCASSSGQEAYEQYFGPGTRLTVT.

The rearrangement links TRBV19 to TRBJ1-4, with a possible D match to TRBD1 (6 bases). The CDR3 consists of 12 residues. The germline gives CDR1 LNHDA, CDR2 SQIVND (reference sequence). The V end lost 5 bases, the J end lost 10 bases, and 11 bases lay between the germline ends. The CDR3 DNA reads as TGTGCCAGTAGTCCACCGACAGGAAAACTGTTTTTT. Translation: CASSPPTGKLFF.

The J gene is TRBJ1-2, the V gene TRBV11-2; possibly TRBD1 for D (5 bases). Germline lookup yields CDR1 SGHAT and CDR2 FQNNGV. V dropped 0 bases and J dropped 5 bases, with 13 bases sitting between them. The CDR3 runs 15 residues. In DNA form, the CDR3 reads TGTGCCAGCAGCTTAGAAAGGCAGGGCCATTATGGCTACACCTTC. This sequence encodes CASSLERQGHYGYTF.

The V call is TRBV11-3, the J call TRBJ1-2, with 10 bases fitting TRBD1. The CDR3 has 15 residues. V lost 6 bases, J lost 3 bases, and 7 bases stayed unmatched. The germline gives CDR1 SGHNT, CDR2 YENEEA. The CDR3 loop reads CASSLTGGADYGYTF. CDR3 DNA: TGTGCCAGCAGTTTGACAGGGGGCGCTGACTATGGCTACACCTTC.